This T cell receptor (beta chain) was recovered during a study of memory CD4+ T cells and cytomegalovirus serostatus. Study context: This sample comes from healthy Belgian adults, 8 to 10 CMV seropositive, approximately 23 seronegative. Study-wide points: CMV serostatus prediction reached median AUC approximately 0.95, or 0.91 with US-trained model.

Single viable CD3+CD4+CD8-CD45RO+ cells were sorted as the memory CD4+ T cells. V dropped 0 bases and J dropped 3 bases, with 10 bases sitting between them. This CDR3 has 14 amino acids. The germline V gene encodes CDR1 SGHRS and CDR2 YFSETQ. Generated by immunoSEQ multiplex PCR, the TCRdb table keeps only in-frame clones and is missing some. The sample has over 60,000 clones, around 77% seen once. Notes on this clone: The antigen is not known.

Sequencing used memory CD4+ T cells from blood. This sequence originates from an adult in good health and CMV-seronegative. This rearrangement joins TRBV5-1 to TRBJ2-7; D could derive from TRBD1 or TRBD2 (6 bases each). The CDR3 reads CASSLGGAVYEQYF. The DNA of the CDR3 is TGCGCCAGCAGCTTGGGGGGGGCGGTCTACGAGCAGTACTTC.